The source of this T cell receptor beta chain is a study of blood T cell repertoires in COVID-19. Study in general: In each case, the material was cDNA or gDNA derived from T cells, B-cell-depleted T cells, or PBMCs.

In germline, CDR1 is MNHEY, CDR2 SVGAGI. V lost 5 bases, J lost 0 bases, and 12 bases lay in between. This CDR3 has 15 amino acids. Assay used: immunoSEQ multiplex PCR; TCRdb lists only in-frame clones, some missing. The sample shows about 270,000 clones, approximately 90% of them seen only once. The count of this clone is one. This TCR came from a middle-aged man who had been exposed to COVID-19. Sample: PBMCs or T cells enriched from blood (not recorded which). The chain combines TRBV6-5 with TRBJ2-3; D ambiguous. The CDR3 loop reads CASSRLASSTDTQYF. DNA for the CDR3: TGTGCCAGCAGTAGACTTGCTAGTAGCACAGATACGCAGTATTTT.